This T cell receptor beta chain was sequenced in a study of type 1 regulatory T cells. Study overall: T-allo10 is a Tr1-enriched, alloantigen-specific CD4 T cell product made in vitro.

TCRdb re-called the reads with MiXCR, one entry per CDR3 protein. The sample has 60,000 to 70,000 distinct CDR3 sequences; around 63% are singletons. Graft donor-derived T-allo10 cells were described as host-alloantigen-specific, anergic, and alloantigen-specifically suppressive. The length of the CDR3 is 15 residues. CDR1 is DFQATT and CDR2 is SNEGSKA in the germline V gene (reference sequence). V was cut by 0 bases and J by 5 bases, with 16 bases left in between. In the case of this clonotype: No antigen is known for it.

The source of this sequence is a human donor in good health. Sequencing input: cultured T cells, either the whole culture or a sorted T cell fraction (not recorded which). Subset given: Tr1-enriched cell product generated in vitro against host alloantigens. This chain uses TRBV20-1 with TRBJ1-1, with D unresolved. CDR3 nucleotide sequence: TGCAGTGCTAGAGACCCCCAGGTTTACGGAACTGAAGCTTTCTTT. Encoded protein: CSARDPQVYGTEAFF.